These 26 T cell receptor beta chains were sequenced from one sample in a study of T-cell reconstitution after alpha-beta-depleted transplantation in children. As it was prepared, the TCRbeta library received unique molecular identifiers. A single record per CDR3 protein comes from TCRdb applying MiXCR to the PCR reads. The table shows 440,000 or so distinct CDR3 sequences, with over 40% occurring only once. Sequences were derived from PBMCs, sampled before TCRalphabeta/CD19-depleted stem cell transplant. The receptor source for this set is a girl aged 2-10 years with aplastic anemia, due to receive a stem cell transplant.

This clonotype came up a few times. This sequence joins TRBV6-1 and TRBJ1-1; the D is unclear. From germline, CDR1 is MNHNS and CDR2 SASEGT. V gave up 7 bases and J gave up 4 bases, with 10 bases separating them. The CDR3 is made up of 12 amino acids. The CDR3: CASMYGITEAFF. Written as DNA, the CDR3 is TGTGCCAGCATGTACGGGATCACTGAAGCTTTCTTT.

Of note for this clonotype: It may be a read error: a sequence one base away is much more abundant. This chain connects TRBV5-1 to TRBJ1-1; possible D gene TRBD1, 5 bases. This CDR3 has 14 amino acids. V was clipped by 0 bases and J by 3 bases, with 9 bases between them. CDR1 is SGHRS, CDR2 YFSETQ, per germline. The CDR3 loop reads CASSLAGRDTEAFF. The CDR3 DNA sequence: TGCGCCAGCAGCTTGGCGGGGCGGGACACTGAAGCTTTCTTT.

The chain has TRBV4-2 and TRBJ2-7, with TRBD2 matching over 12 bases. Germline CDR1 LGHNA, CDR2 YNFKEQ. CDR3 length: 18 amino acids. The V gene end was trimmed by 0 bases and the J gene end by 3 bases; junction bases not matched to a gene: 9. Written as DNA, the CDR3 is TGTGCCAGCAGCCAAGAATCGCTAGCGGGGGGGAAGGGCTACGAGCAGTACTTC. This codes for CASSQESLAGGKGYEQYF.

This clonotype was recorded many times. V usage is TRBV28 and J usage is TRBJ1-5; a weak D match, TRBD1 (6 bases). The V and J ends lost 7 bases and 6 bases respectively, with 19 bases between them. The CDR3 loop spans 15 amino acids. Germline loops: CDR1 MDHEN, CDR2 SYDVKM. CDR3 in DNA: TGTGCCAGCATCTCTGGGGGGCGGGCGGGTCAGCCCCAGCATTTT. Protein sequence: CASISGGRAGQPQHF.

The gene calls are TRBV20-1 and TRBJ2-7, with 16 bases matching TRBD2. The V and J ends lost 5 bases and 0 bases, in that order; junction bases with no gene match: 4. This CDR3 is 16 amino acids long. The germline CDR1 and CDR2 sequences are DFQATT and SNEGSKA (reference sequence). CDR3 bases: TGCAGTGCTGCCGGGACTAGCGGGAGGGCCTCCTACGAGCAGTACTTC. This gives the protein CSAAGTSGRASYEQYF.

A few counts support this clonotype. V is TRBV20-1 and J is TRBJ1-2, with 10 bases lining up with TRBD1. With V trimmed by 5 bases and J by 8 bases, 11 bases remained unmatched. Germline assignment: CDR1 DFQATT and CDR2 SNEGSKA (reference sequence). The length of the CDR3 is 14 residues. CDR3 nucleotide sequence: TGCAGTGCTCGGGACAGGGGAAATGCCATCGGCTACACCTTC. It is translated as CSARDRGNAIGYTF.

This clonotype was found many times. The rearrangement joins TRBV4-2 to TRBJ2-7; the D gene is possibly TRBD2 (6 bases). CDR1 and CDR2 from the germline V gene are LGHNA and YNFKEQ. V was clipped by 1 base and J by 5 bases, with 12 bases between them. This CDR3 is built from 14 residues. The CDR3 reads CASSQARGAHEQYF. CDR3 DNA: TGTGCCAGCAGCCAAGCTCGCGGGGCCCACGAGCAGTACTTC.

CDR3 protein: CSVLASTDTQYF. The CDR3 DNA follows: TGCAGCGTTCTGGCCTCCACAGATACGCAGTATTTT. The chain combines TRBV29-1 with TRBJ2-3; no definite D call. Germline V gene data show CDR1 as SQVTM and CDR2 as ANQGSEA. The V and J ends lost 5 bases and 2 bases respectively, with 8 bases between them. This CDR3 is built from 12 residues.

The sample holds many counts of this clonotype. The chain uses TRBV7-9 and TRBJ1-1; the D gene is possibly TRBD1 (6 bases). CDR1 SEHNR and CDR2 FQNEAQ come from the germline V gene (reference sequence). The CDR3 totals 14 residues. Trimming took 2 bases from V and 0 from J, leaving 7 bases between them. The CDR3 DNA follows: TGTGCCAGCAGCTTACAGGGGATGAACACTGAAGCTTTCTTT. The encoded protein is CASSLQGMNTEAFF.

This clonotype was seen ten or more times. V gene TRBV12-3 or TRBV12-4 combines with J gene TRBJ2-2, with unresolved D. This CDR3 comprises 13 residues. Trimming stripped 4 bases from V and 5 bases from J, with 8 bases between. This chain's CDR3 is CASSSSMTGELFF. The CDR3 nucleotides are TGTGCCAGCAGTTCCAGCATGACCGGGGAGCTGTTTTTT.

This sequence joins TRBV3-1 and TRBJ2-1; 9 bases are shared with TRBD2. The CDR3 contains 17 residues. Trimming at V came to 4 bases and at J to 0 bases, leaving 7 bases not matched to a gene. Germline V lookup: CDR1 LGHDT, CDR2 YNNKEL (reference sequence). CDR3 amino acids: CASSRTSGRPSYNEQFF. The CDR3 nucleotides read TGTGCCAGCAGCCGTACGAGCGGGAGGCCCTCCTACAATGAGCAGTTCTTC.

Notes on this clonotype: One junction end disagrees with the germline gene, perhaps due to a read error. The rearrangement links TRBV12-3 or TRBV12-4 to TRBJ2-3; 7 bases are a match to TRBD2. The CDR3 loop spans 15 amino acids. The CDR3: CASRLAGDLRDTQYF. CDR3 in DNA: TGTGCCAGCAGGTTAGCGGGCGACCTGAGGGATACGCAGTATTTT.

CDR3 nucleotides: TGTGCCAGCAGCCACACTAGCGAACAAGAGACCCAGTACTTC. Its translation: CASSHTSEQETQYF. The chain is built from TRBV3-1 and TRBJ2-5, with 7 bases matching TRBD2. V was clipped by 3 bases and J by 2 bases; unmatched bases: 3. This CDR3 has 14 residues. The germline gives CDR1 LGHDT, CDR2 YNNKEL (reference sequence).

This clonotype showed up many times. CDR3 region: CASSVREGGTGELFF. The CDR3 DNA reads as TGTGCCAGCAGCGTCCGAGAAGGGGGCACCGGGGAGCTGTTTTTT. This rearrangement joins TRBV9 to TRBJ2-2; possible D gene TRBD1, 6 bases. This CDR3 is built from 15 residues. Trimming removed 2 bases at V and 4 bases at J, with 12 bases between. Germline loops: CDR1 SGDLS, CDR2 YYNGEE.

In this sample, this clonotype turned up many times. CDR3 protein: CASSPANHAGILNYGYTF. The CDR3 region has the DNA TGTGCCAGCAGCCCCGCCAACCATGCGGGGATTCTTAACTATGGCTACACCTTC. V is TRBV6-2 or TRBV6-3 and J is TRBJ1-2; D remains ambiguous. Between the trimmed V and J ends, which lost 6 bases and 1 base, there was a span of 24 bases. The CDR3 has 18 amino acids. CDR1 and CDR2 from the germline V gene are MNHEY and SVGEGT.

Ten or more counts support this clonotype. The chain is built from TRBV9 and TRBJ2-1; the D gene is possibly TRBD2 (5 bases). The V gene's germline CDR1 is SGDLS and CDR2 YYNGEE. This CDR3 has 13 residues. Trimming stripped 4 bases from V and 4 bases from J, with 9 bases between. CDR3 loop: CASSRTGYNEQFF. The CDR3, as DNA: TGTGCCAGCAGCCGGACTGGATACAATGAGCAGTTCTTC.

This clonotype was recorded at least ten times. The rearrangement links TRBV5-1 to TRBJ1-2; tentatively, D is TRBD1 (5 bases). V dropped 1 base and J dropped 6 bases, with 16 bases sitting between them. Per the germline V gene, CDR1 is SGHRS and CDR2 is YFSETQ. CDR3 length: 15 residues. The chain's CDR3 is CASSLRPGGNDGYTF. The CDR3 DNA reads TGCGCCAGCAGCTTGCGGCCCGGGGGGAACGATGGCTACACCTTC. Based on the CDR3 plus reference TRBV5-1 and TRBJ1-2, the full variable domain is KAGVTQTPRYLIKTRGQQVTLSCSPISGHRSVSWYQQTPGQGLQFLFEYFSETQRNKGNFPGRFSGRQFSNSRSEMNVSTLELGDSALYLCASSLRPGGNDGYTFGSGTRLTVV.

The CDR3 DNA is TGTGCCAGCAGCCTGGAGGAGTGGTCCAAAAACATTCAGTACTTC. It yields the protein CASSLEEWSKNIQYF. The chain combines TRBV7-2 with TRBJ2-4; perhaps TRBD2 as D (5 bases). Germline V gene lookup returns CDR1 SGHTA and CDR2 FQGNSA. The ends were cut back, 5 bases at V and 2 bases at J, with 13 bases in the middle. The CDR3 has 15 residues.

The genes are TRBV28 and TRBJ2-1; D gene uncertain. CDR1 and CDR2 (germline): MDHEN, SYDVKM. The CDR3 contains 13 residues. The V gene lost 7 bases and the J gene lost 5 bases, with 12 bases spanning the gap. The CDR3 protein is CASKFGPDNEQFF. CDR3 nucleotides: TGTGCCAGCAAGTTTGGCCCTGACAATGAGCAGTTCTTC.

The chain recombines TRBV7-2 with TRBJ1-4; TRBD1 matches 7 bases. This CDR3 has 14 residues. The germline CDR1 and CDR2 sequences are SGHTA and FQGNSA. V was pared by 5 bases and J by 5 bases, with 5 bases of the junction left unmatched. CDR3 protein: CASSVRGKNEKLFF. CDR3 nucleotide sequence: TGTGCCAGCAGCGTCAGGGGGAAGAATGAAAAACTGTTTTTT.

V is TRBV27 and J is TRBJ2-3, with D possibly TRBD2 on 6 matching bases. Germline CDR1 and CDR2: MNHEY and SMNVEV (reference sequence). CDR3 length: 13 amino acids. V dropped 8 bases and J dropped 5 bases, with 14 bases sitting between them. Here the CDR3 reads CASGGGAGDTQYF. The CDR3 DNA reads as TGTGCCAGCGGAGGAGGGGCAGGAGATACGCAGTATTTT.

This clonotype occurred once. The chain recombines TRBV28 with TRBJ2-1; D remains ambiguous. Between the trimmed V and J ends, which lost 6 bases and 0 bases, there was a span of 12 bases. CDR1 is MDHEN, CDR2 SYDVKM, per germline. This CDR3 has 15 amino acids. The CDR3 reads CASSPMGLSYNEQFF. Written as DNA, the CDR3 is TGTGCCAGCAGCCCTATGGGCCTCTCCTACAATGAGCAGTTCTTC.

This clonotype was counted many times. The CDR3 region has the DNA TGTGCCAGCAGTTTAAGGGTCCAGGGTTGGTCGTTTCAGCCCCAGCATTTT. This codes for CASSLRVQGWSFQPQHF. The V call is TRBV12-3 or TRBV12-4, the J call TRBJ1-5, with a weak D call TRBD1 (5 bases). V dropped 2 bases and J dropped 6 bases, with 20 bases sitting between them. The CDR3 has 17 residues.

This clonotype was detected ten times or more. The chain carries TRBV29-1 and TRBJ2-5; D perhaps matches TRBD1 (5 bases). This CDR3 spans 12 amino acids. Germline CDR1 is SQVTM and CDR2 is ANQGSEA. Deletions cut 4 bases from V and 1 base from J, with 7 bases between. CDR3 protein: CSVATGQETQYF. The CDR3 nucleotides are TGCAGCGTTGCCACAGGCCAAGAGACCCAGTACTTC.

CDR3: CSVDHMEKETQYF. The CDR3 DNA reads as TGCAGCGTTGATCATATGGAAAAAGAGACCCAGTACTTC. V and J are TRBV29-1 and TRBJ2-5; D not resolved. V was pared by 3 bases and J by 3 bases, with 11 bases between. CDR1 and CDR2 (germline): SQVTM, ANQGSEA. This CDR3 has 13 amino acids. The full variable domain, completed using reference TRBV29-1 and TRBJ2-5, is SAVISQKPSRDICQRGTSLTIQCQVDSQVTMMFWYRQQPGQSLTLIATANQGSEATYESGFVIDKFPISRPNLTFSTLTVSNMSPEDSSIYLCSVDHMEKETQYFGPGTRLLVL.

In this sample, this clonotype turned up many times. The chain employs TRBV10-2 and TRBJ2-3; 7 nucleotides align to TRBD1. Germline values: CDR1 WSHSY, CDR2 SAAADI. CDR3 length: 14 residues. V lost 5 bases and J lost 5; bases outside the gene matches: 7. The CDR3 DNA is TGCGCCAGCAGTCTGACAGGGCCTATAGATACGCAGTATTTT. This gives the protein CASSLTGPIDTQYF.